The sequence of this TCR beta chain was determined in a study of T cells in Graves' hyperthyroidism and ophthalmopathy. This clonotype was seen at least ten times. The antigen remains undetermined. RNA transcripts were the template for amplifying TCR beta CDR3 regions. The HTBI primer set was used in a first-round RT-PCR of the TCR CDR3. TCRdb itself ran the multiplex PCR reads through MiXCR, one entry per CDR3 protein. The sample gives about 640,000 distinct CDR3 sequences, roughly 15% of which show up once; around 12% is in the top ten. Inclusion characteristics of ophthalmopathy patients comprised a Clinical Activity Score of at least 3, a NOSPECS grade of at least 4, and duration under 3 months. Each 10 ml fresh peripheral blood draw supplied the PBMCs. Notes on the study in general: Model predictions of ophthalmopathy came a median approximately 6 months before onset. Expanded thyroid clonotypes (above 0.001) were mostly also found in blood.

The sequencing input was blood. The sequence came from a woman between 45 and 60 years old with Graves' ophthalmopathy.

The CDR3 loop reads CATGTDKGDEQFF. The CDR3 nucleotides read TGTGCCACCGGGACAGATAAGGGGGATGAGCAGTTCTTC. The rearrangement joins TRBV10-3 to TRBJ2-1, with 7 nucleotides matching TRBD1. The CDR3 runs to 13 residues. The trim removed 10 bases at V and 8 bases at J, leaving 11 bases unmatched. Germline CDR1 is ENHRY and CDR2 is SYGVKD.